Listed below are T cell receptor beta chains from one sample, sequenced in a study of blood T cells in healthy people across ages. TCRdb independently ran MiXCR on the 5' RACE reads; one entry per CDR3 protein. The sample shows approximately 730,000 distinct CDR3 sequences, 50% to 65% of them seen only once. Sequencing input: blood. Source of these receptors: an elderly man in good health. Each CDR3 is given with its conserved first and last residue. D genes are given only for firm matches. Size values are once, few and many counts, or a class for expanded clones, and some rows have none.

>TRBJ2-6|-|-|TRBV6-1
CASSDGMKAGANVLTF
TGTGCCAGCAGTGACGGGATGAAGGCTGGGGCCAACGTCCTGACTTTC
>TRBJ2-7|TRBD2|few|TRBV20-1
CSARQLAGFNNEQYF
TGCAGTGCTAGACAACTAGCGGGGTTTAACAATGAGCAGTACTTC
>TRBJ2-2|TRBD2|-|TRBV10-3
CAISGVAGPTTGELFF
TGTGCCATCAGTGGGGTAGCGGGACCCACGACCGGGGAGCTGTTTTTT
>TRBJ1-2|-|few|TRBV5-1
CASSLEGMNGYTF
TGCGCCAGCAGCTTGGAGGGGATGAATGGCTACACCTTC
>TRBJ2-1|TRBD2|few|TRBV29-1
CSVEGTSGSFNEQFF
TGCAGCGTTGAGGGGACTAGCGGGAGTTTCAATGAGCAGTTCTTC
>TRBJ2-3|-|-|TRBV28
CASRATLDGLYTQYF
TGTGCCAGCAGGGCAACGCTTGACGGCCTTTATACGCAGTATTTT
>TRBJ2-4|-|-|TRBV28
CASSSNPNIQYF
TGTGCCAGCAGTTCGAACCCAAACATTCAGTACTTC
>TRBJ2-7|TRBD2|-|TRBV6-6
CASRTPSGSGDEQYF
TGTGCCAGCAGAACACCTAGCGGGAGCGGCGACGAGCAGTACTTC
>TRBJ2-5|-|few|TRBV29-1
CSVERDLQETQYF
TGCAGCGTTGAGCGGGACCTACAAGAGACCCAGTACTTC
>TRBJ2-4|-|-|TRBV12-3/TRBV12-4
CASSFWRTAKNIQYF
TGTGCCAGCAGTTTCTGGCGGACAGCCAAAAACATTCAGTACTTC
>TRBJ2-7|-|few|TRBV29-1
CSVVVLYSYEQYF
TGCAGCGTTGTCGTCCTCTACTCCTACGAGCAGTACTTC
>TRBJ2-7|-|few|TRBV12-3/TRBV12-4
CASSLSVASYEQYF
TGTGCCAGCAGTTTATCGGTGGCCTCCTACGAGCAGTACTTC
>TRBJ2-4|-|-|TRBV7-2
CASSRYGVGLNIQYF
TGTGCCAGCAGCCGGTACGGGGTCGGTCTGAACATTCAGTACTTC
>TRBJ1-4|TRBD1|-|TRBV13
CASSLGDRDEKLFF
TGTGCCAGCAGCTTAGGGGACAGGGATGAAAAACTGTTTTTT
>TRBJ2-7|-|-|TRBV13
CASTLGKSSYEQYF
TGTGCCAGCACCTTGGGGAAGAGTTCCTACGAGCAGTACTTC
>TRBJ1-2|-|-|TRBV29-1
CSVALVVNYGYTF
TGCAGCGTTGCGCTGGTTGTGAACTATGGCTACACCTTC
>TRBJ2-7|-|many|TRBV11-2
CASSLDGDYEQYF
TGTGCCAGCAGCTTAGACGGGGACTACGAGCAGTACTTC
>TRBJ2-1|TRBD2|-|TRBV24-1
CATSRTSGRNDNEQFF
TGTGCCACCAGCAGGACTAGCGGGAGAAACGACAATGAGCAGTTCTTC
>TRBJ2-7|-|-|TRBV20-1
CSARGSSYGQYF
TGCAGTGCTAGAGGGAGCTCCTACGGGCAGTACTTC
>TRBJ2-4|-|few|TRBV28
CASRRTGSAKNIQYF
TGTGCCAGCAGAAGAACGGGGTCAGCCAAAAACATTCAGTACTTC
>TRBJ2-7|TRBD2|-|TRBV10-3
CATQLAGVHEQYF
TGTGCCACCCAACTAGCGGGAGTTCACGAGCAGTACTTC
>TRBJ1-2|-|-|TRBV2
CASSDAGRGYTF
TGTGCCAGCAGTGACGCGGGGAGAGGCTACACCTTC
>TRBJ1-3|-|-|TRBV29-1
CSVEEVEGRGNTIYF
TGCAGCGTTGAAGAAGTGGAGGGTCGGGGAAACACCATATATTTT
>TRBJ1-1|-|-|TRBV2
CASSEAKQGAFF
TGTGCCAGCAGTGAAGCAAAACAAGGAGCTTTCTTT
>TRBJ1-4|-|-|TRBV6-4
CASSTTLGEKLFF
TGTGCCAGCAGCACAACCCTGGGGGAAAAACTGTTTTTT
>TRBJ1-1|-|-|TRBV20-1
CSARDMGLNTEAFF
TGCAGTGCTAGAGACATGGGACTCAACACTGAAGCTTTCTTT
>TRBJ1-2|-|-|TRBV29-1
CSVEGGSCGYTF
TGCAGCGTTGAAGGCGGAAGCTGTGGCTACACCTTC
>TRBJ2-5|TRBD2|-|TRBV18
CASSPYTTSAGETQYF
TGTGCCAGCTCACCATATACGACTAGCGCTGGAGAGACCCAGTACTTC
>TRBJ1-6|-|few|TRBV13
CASSSQGWGAVYNSPLHF
TGTGCCAGCAGCTCACAGGGATGGGGTGCGGTCTATAATTCACCCCTCCACTTT
>TRBJ2-2|-|-|TRBV24-1
CATSDLRASPNTGELFF
TGTGCCACCAGTGATCTTCGGGCTAGCCCGAACACCGGGGAGCTGTTTTTT
>TRBJ2-3|TRBD2|-|TRBV6-5
CASSYLGLAGGPDTQYF
TGTGCCAGCAGTTACTTAGGCCTAGCGGGAGGGCCAGATACGCAGTATTTT